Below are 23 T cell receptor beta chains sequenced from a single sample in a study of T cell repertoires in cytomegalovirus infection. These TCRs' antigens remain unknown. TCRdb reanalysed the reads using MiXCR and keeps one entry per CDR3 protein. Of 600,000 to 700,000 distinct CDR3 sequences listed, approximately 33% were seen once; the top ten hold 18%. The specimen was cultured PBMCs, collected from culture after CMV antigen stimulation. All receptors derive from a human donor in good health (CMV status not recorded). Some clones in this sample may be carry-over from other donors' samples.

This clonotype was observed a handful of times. The CDR3 sequence: CASRLRPGTPSGTFSYEQYF. CDR3 in DNA: TGTGCCAGCAGACTCCGCCCAGGCACCCCAAGCGGGACGTTCTCCTACGAGCAGTACTTC. The chain recombines TRBV6-5 with TRBJ2-7; 7 nucleotides line up with TRBD2. Germline V gene sequence: CDR1 MNHEY, CDR2 SVGAGI. CDR3 length: 20 amino acids. The V and J ends lost 6 bases and 0 bases, in that order; junction bases with no gene match: 23.

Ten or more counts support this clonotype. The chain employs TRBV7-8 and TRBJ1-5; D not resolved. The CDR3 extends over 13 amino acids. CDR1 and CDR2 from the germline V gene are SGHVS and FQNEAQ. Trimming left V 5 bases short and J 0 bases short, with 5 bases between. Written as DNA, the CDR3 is TGTGCCAGCAGCCCGTATAGCAATCAGCCCCAGCATTTT. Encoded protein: CASSPYSNQPQHF.

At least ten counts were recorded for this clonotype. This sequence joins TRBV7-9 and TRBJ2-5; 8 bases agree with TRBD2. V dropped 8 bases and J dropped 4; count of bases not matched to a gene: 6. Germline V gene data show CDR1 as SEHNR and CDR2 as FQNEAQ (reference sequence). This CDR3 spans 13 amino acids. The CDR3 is CASWPGGRETQYF. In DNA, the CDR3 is TGTGCCAGCTGGCCGGGGGGGCGAGAGACCCAGTACTTC.

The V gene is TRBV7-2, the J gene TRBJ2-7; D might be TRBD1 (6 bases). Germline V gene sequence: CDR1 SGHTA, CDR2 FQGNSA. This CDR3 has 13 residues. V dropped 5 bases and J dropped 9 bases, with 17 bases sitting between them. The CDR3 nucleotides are TGTGCCAGCAGCCCCCAGGGGAGCGGTCGGCAGTACTTC. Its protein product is CASSPQGSGRQYF.

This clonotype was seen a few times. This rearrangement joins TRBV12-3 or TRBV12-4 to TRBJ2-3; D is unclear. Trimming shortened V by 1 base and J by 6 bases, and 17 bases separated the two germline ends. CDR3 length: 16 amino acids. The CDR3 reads CASSLGSLGDTDTQYF. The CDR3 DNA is TGTGCCAGCAGTTTAGGTAGCTTAGGTGACACGGATACGCAGTATTTT.

CDR3 loop: CASSFGTGVSYNEQFF. DNA for the CDR3: TGTGCCAGCAGTTTTGGGACAGGGGTATCCTACAATGAGCAGTTCTTC. The chain recombines TRBV12-3 or TRBV12-4 with TRBJ2-1, with 10 bases matching TRBD1. The CDR3 is 16 residues long. Trimming at V came to 3 bases and at J to 1 base, leaving 3 bases not matched to a gene.

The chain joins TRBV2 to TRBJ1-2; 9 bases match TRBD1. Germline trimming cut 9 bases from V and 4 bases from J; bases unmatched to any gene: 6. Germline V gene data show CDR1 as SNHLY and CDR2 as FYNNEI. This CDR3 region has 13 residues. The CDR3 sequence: CASRQGEVYGYTF. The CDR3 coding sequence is TGTGCCAGTCGACAGGGGGAAGTCTATGGCTACACCTTC.

This chain's CDR3 is CASRPGGLAKNIQYF. The CDR3 coding sequence is TGTGCCAGTCGGCCGGGAGGACTAGCCAAAAACATTCAGTACTTC. The rearrangement links TRBV7-2 to TRBJ2-4, with 7 nucleotides matching TRBD2. The CDR3 is 15 residues long. Germline lookup yields CDR1 SGHTA and CDR2 FQGNSA. V lost 9 bases, J lost 0 bases, and 8 bases stayed unmatched.

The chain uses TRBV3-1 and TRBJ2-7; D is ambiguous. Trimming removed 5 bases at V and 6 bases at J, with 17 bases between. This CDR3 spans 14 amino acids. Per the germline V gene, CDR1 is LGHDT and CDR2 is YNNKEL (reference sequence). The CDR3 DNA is TGTGCCAGCAGCTCTTTTAGATACTACCCCGAGCAGTACTTC. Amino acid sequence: CASSSFRYYPEQYF.

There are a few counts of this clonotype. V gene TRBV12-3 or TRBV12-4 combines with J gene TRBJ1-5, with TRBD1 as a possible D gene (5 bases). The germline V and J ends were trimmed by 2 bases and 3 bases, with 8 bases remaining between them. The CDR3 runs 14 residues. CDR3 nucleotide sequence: TGTGCCAGCAGTTTATGGGACCCCAATCAGCCCCAGCATTTT. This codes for CASSLWDPNQPQHF.

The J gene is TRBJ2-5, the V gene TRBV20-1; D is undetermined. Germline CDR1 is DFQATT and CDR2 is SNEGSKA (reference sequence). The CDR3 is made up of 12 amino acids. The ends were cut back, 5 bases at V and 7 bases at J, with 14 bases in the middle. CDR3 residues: CSAPLPLGTQYF. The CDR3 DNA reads TGCAGTGCTCCCCTTCCACTCGGGACCCAGTACTTC.

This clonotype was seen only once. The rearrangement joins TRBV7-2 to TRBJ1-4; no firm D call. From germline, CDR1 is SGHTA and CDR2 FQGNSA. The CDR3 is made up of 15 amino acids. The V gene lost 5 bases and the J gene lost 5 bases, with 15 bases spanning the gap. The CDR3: CASSQEREWNEKLFF. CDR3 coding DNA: TGTGCCAGCAGCCAGGAGAGGGAGTGGAATGAAAAACTGTTTTTT.

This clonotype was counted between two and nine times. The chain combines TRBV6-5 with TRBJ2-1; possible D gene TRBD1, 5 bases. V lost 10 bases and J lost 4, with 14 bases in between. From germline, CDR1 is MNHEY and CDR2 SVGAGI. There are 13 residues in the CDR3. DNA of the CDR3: TGTGCCACCAGGGTCCAGAAATACAATGAGCAGTTCTTC. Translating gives CATRVQKYNEQFF.

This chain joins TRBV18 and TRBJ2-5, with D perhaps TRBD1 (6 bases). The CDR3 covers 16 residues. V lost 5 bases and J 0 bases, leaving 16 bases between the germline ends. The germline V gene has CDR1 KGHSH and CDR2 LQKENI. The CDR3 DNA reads TGTGCCAGCTCATCAGCCGGGACAACGTACCAAGAGACCCAGTACTTC. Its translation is CASSSAGTTYQETQYF.

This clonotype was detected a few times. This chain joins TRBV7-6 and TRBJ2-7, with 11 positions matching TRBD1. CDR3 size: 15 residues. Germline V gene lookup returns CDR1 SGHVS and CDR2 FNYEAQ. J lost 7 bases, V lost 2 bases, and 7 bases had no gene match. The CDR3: CASSLRDRGTGEQYF. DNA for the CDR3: TGTGCCAGCAGCTTACGGGACAGGGGGACGGGGGAGCAGTACTTC.

The CDR3 region is CASSEEWGRNSPLHF. The CDR3 nucleotides are TGTGCCAGCAGTGAAGAGTGGGGTCGTAATTCACCCCTCCACTTT. V and J are TRBV6-1 and TRBJ1-6, with D hard to call. V shed 1 base and J shed 6 bases, with 10 bases lying between them. Germline V gene data show CDR1 as MNHNS and CDR2 as SASEGT. The CDR3 is 15 amino acids.

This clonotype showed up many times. The CDR3 DNA follows: TGTGCCAGCAGCCCGTTGCCGGGCCACGGGACAGATACGCAGTATTTT. Protein: CASSPLPGHGTDTQYF. The chain joins TRBV6-1 to TRBJ2-3; D is unclear. Trimming removed 6 bases at V and 3 bases at J, with 19 bases between. Germline assignment: CDR1 MNHNS and CDR2 SASEGT. The CDR3 has 16 amino acids.

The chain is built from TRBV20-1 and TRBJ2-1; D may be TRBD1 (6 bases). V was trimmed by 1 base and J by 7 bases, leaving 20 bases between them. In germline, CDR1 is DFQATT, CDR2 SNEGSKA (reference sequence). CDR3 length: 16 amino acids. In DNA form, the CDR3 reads TGCAGTGCTAGAGTCCCCGGGACACGGGCTTTGAATGAGCAGTTCTTC. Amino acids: CSARVPGTRALNEQFF.

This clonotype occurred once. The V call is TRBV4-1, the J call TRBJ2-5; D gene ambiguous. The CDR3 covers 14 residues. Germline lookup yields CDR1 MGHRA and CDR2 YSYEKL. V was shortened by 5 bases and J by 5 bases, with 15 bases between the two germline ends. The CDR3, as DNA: TGCGCCAGCAGCTTGGGATGGGCCCGGGAGACCCAGTACTTC. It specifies CASSLGWARETQYF.

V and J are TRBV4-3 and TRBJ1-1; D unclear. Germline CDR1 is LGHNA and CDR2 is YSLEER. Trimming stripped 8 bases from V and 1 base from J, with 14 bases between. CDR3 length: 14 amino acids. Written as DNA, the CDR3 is TGCGCCAGCTGTCTCACGGTGACGAACACTGAAGCTTTCTTT. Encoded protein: CASCLTVTNTEAFF.

CDR3 amino acids: CASSLAGSSSGNTIYF. CDR3 DNA sequence: TGTGCCAGCAGCTTAGCCGGCTCAAGCTCTGGAAACACCATATATTTT. The chain has TRBV11-2 and TRBJ1-3, with D unclear. Germline V gene sequence: CDR1 SGHAT, CDR2 FQNNGV. This CDR3 spans 16 amino acids. Trimming took 1 base from V and 0 from J, leaving 10 bases between them.

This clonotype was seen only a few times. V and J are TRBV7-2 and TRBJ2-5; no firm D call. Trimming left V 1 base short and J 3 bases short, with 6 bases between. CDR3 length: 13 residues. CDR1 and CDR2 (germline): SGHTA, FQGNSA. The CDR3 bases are TGTGCCAGCAGCTTAGTCGTCAAAGAGACCCAGTACTTC. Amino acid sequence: CASSLVVKETQYF.

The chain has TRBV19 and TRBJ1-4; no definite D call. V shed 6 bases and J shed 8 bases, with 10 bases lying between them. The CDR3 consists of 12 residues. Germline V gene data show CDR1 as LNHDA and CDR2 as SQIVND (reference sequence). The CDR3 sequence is CASRTTGEKLFF. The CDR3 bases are TGTGCCAGTAGGACGACGGGAGAAAAACTGTTTTTT.